This record looks at one T cell receptor beta chain sequence and its context. Its antigen is as yet unknown. Analyses pooled second doses at about 4 or about 12 weeks. Some clones are missing from TCRdb's copy, which holds only in-frame ones; the method was immunoSEQ multiplex PCR. The sample lists fewer than 100,000 clones; approximately 88% were seen once. The source of the sample is a study of T cell responses to AZD1222 COVID-19 vaccine. General observations from the study: Spike-specific TCR breadth rose after two AZD1222 doses, and depth rose as well. Seropositive status at baseline applied to only 5 to 7 AZD1222 recipients.

The CDR3 runs 19 residues. The source is an adult who received the AZD1222 COVID-19 vaccine. V gene TRBV7-5 combines with J gene TRBJ2-3; the tabulated D call, TRBD2, remains unverified against the DNA. TRBV7-5 is deemed a pseudogene. Sequenced material: peripheral blood, taken 28 days after the second AZD1222 dose. The CDR3 bases are TGTGCCAGAAGGAACGCGGGACTAGCGGGGTCAGTGAGCACAGATACGCAGTATTTT. Protein sequence: CARRNAGLAGSVSTDTQYF.